The subject of this entry is one TCR beta chain. Its antigen is unknown. The record originates from a study of graft-versus-host responses after intestinal transplantation. Profiling relied on immunoSEQ multiplex PCR, and the TCRdb table lists in-frame clones only, not all of them. The top ten hold roughly 0.5% of the sample, which has some 95,000 clones, 90% to 95% seen once. The CDR3 contains 13 residues. The germline V gene has CDR1 SEHNR and CDR2 FQNEAQ (reference sequence). V was cut by 3 bases and J by 9 bases, with 12 bases left in between. The genes are TRBV7-9 and TRBJ2-1; no firm D call. This sequence originates from a human donor who received an intestinal transplant. This specimen consisted of unstimulated CD8+ T cells sorted from spleen or lymph node cells, obtained before intestinal transplant. This CDR3 is CASSLFKEAEQFF. The CDR3 region has the DNA TGTGCCAGCAGCTTGTTTAAAGAAGCTGAGCAGTTCTTC.